The 17 T cell receptor beta chains presented below share a single source sample, sequenced in a study of OX40 agonist ivuxolimab in advanced cancers. TCRdb's copy holds only in-frame clones and misses some; the assay was immunoSEQ multiplex PCR. The sample has 60,000 to 75,000 clones, around 93% seen once. Sequenced here: CD4+ or CD8+ T cells sorted from blood, sampled in a trial of the OX40 agonist ivuxolimab. The receptors originated from an adult with an advanced solid tumor such as melanoma, head and neck, liver or kidney cancer.

In nucleotides, the CDR3 is TGTGCCAGCAGCCCAGACAGGGTTAAGAATGGCTACACCTTC. It is translated as CASSPDRVKNGYTF. The chain has TRBV5-4 and TRBJ1-2; 7 bases fit TRBD1. The germline gives CDR1 SGHNT, CDR2 YYREEE (reference sequence). The CDR3 contains 14 residues. V lost 4 bases, J lost 6 bases, and 9 bases stayed unmatched.

The chain carries TRBV9 and TRBJ2-5; 8 positions match TRBD2. The junction had 2 bases not matched to a gene; V was cut back by 0 bases and J by 1 base. The germline V gene encodes CDR1 SGDLS and CDR2 YYNGEE. The CDR3 is 15 amino acids. CDR3 nucleotides: TGTGCCAGCAGCGTAGGGGGGACTAGCCAAGAGACCCAGTACTTC. It is translated as CASSVGGTSQETQYF.

V gene TRBV4-2 combines with J gene TRBJ2-7; D is undetermined. CDR3 length: 15 amino acids. Germline values: CDR1 LGHNA, CDR2 YNFKEQ. V dropped 0 bases and J dropped 4 bases, with 13 bases sitting between them. CDR3 nucleotide sequence: TGTGCCAGCAGCCAAGACGTAGGGTCCGGGTACGAGCAGTACTTC. Protein: CASSQDVGSGYEQYF.

This chain joins TRBV7-4 and TRBJ2-7, with 9 bases identical to TRBD1. V shed 5 bases and J 3 bases; nucleotides not matched to a gene: 8. Germline values: CDR1 SGHVT, CDR2 SQSDAQ. CDR3 length equals 15 residues. CDR3 loop: CASSGDRERVYEQYF. The CDR3, as DNA: TGTGCCAGCAGCGGGGACAGGGAAAGAGTCTACGAGCAGTACTTC.

The J gene is TRBJ2-7, the V gene TRBV27; D not certain. CDR1 and CDR2 from the germline V gene are MNHEY and SMNVEV (reference sequence). Trimming removed 5 bases at V and 5 bases at J, with 13 bases between. This CDR3 region has 13 residues. CDR3 region: CASSPLDVHEQYF. In DNA form, the CDR3 reads TGTGCCAGCAGTCCCCTCGACGTCCACGAGCAGTACTTC.

V gene TRBV9 combines with J gene TRBJ1-2; possibly TRBD1 for D (6 bases). Trimming pared 7 bases from V and 8 bases from J, leaving 15 bases between. Germline CDR1 SGDLS, CDR2 YYNGEE. The CDR3 has 12 residues. The CDR3 coding sequence is TGTGCCAGCGCCAGGGGAAGGGGCGGCTACACCTTC. Its translation is CASARGRGGYTF.

The rearrangement links TRBV6-5 to TRBJ2-1, with 8 bases matching TRBD1. Trimming removed 6 bases from V and 7 bases from J; junction bases left unmatched: 5. Germline values: CDR1 MNHEY, CDR2 SVGAGI. CDR3 length equals 13 residues. In DNA, the CDR3 is TGTGCCAGCAGAGTCCAGGGGGCGAATGAGCAGTTCTTC. This translates into CASRVQGANEQFF.

V is TRBV9 and J is TRBJ1-5, with unresolved D. Looked up from germline, CDR1 is SGDLS and CDR2 is YYNGEE. The CDR3 covers 13 residues. Trimming took off 0 bases at V and 5 bases at J, with 6 bases between the two ends. The CDR3 nucleotides are TGTGCCAGCAGCGTAGAAGGGTATCAGCCCCAGCATTTT. This translates into CASSVEGYQPQHF.

The chain recombines TRBV28 with TRBJ1-5, with 8 bases lining up with TRBD1. The CDR3 totals 15 residues. The germline CDR1 and CDR2 sequences are MDHEN and SYDVKM. With 2 bases clipped from V and 4 bases from J, the junction kept 4 bases outside the gene matches. CDR3 residues: CASSLRWDRNQPQHF. The CDR3 nucleotides read TGTGCCAGCAGTTTACGGTGGGACAGGAATCAGCCCCAGCATTTT.

J is TRBJ1-1 and V is TRBV19; D unclear. This CDR3 is 14 amino acids long. Deletions cut 6 bases from V and 0 bases from J, with 11 bases between. Germline-derived CDR1 and CDR2 are LNHDA and SQIVND (reference sequence). The CDR3 spells CASRTAIMNTEAFF. CDR3 sequence (DNA): TGTGCCAGTAGAACGGCTATTATGAACACTGAAGCTTTCTTT.

The chain joins TRBV5-6 to TRBJ1-1; 10 positions match TRBD1. Germline-derived CDR1 and CDR2 are SGHDT and YYEEEE. Unmatched junction bases numbered 7, after V lost 4 bases and J lost 4 bases. CDR3 length: 15 amino acids. Here the CDR3 reads CASSSTGTGVTEAFF. CDR3 nucleotides: TGTGCCAGCAGCAGCACCGGGACAGGGGTCACTGAAGCTTTCTTT.

This clone was counted a few times. The chain recombines TRBV11-2 with TRBJ2-7; D possibly corresponds to TRBD2 (5 bases). Germline CDR1 reads SGHAT; CDR2 reads FQNNGV. The CDR3 loop spans 14 amino acids. V lost 1 base, J lost 0 bases, and 7 bases lay in between. The CDR3 nucleotides read TGTGCCAGCAGCTTAGGTGGGAGCTCCTACGAGCAGTACTTC. Residues: CASSLGGSSYEQYF.

This chain uses TRBV4-2 with TRBJ2-1, with 15 bases lining up with TRBD2. J was trimmed by 5 bases and V by 3 bases; bases with no gene match: 5. Germline V gene sequence: CDR1 LGHNA, CDR2 YNFKEQ. This CDR3 is built from 17 residues. CDR3 DNA sequence: TGTGCCAGCAGCCATGGACTAGCGGGAGGGGAGCACAATGAGCAGTTCTTC. Its protein is CASSHGLAGGEHNEQFF.

The J gene is TRBJ1-1, the V gene TRBV18; D gene uncertain. The V end was cut by 0 bases, the J end by 0 bases, with 20 bases between. CDR3 length: 19 residues. Germline values: CDR1 KGHSH, CDR2 LQKENI. In DNA form, the CDR3 reads TGTGCCAGCTCACCACCGAGTGTTCGTAGGGCGGGGTTGAACACTGAAGCTTTCTTT. As protein: CASSPPSVRRAGLNTEAFF.

The J gene is TRBJ2-1, the V gene TRBV6-5; 9 bases fit TRBD2. Germline CDR1 and CDR2: MNHEY and SVGAGI. The J segment lost 4 bases and the V segment lost 0 bases, leaving 1 base of the junction unmatched. The CDR3 sequence is 15 residues long. The CDR3 DNA reads TGTGCCAGCAGTTACTCGACTAGCGGTTACAATGAGCAGTTCTTC. This encodes CASSYSTSGYNEQFF.

The rearrangement joins TRBV11-3 to TRBJ2-1, with 11 nucleotides matching TRBD2. This CDR3 is built from 15 residues. The junction had 7 bases not matched to a gene; V was cut back by 6 bases and J by 6 bases. Germline V lookup: CDR1 SGHNT, CDR2 YENEEA. The CDR3 DNA reads TGTGCCAGCAGTTCAACTAGCGGGAGAGGCAATGAGCAGTTCTTC. This gives the protein CASSSTSGRGNEQFF.

The V call is TRBV7-8, the J call TRBJ2-1; TRBD2 is a possible D gene (7 bases). V was trimmed by 1 base and J by 7 bases, leaving 14 bases between them. This CDR3 is 15 amino acids long. The germline gives CDR1 SGHVS, CDR2 FQNEAQ. Written as DNA, the CDR3 is TGTGCCAGCAGCTTAGGAAGGGGGAGGGGGAATGAGCAGTTCTTC. It codes for CASSLGRGRGNEQFF.